What follows is one TCR beta chain and its context. The junction had 2 bases not matched to a gene; V was cut back by 3 bases and J by 0 bases. CDR3 length equals 15 residues. In germline, CDR1 is SGDLS, CDR2 YYNGEE. Some clones are missing from TCRdb's copy, which holds only in-frame ones; the method was immunoSEQ multiplex PCR. The sample yields around 180,000 clones, 70% to 85% seen once. The data were taken from a study of blood T cell repertoires in COVID-19. V is TRBV9 and J is TRBJ1-5; 8 bases match TRBD1. The sequenced material came from peripheral blood. This receptor was obtained from a woman of 80 years or more with acute or convalescent COVID-19. The CDR3 protein is CASSAQGDSNQPQHF. CDR3 nucleotide sequence: TGTGCCAGCAGCGCACAGGGGGATAGCAATCAGCCCCAGCATTTT.